The 3 T cell receptor beta chains listed next were all sequenced from one sample in a study of Graves' ophthalmopathy and Graves' hyperthyroidism. Amplification of the TCR beta CDR3 regions used RNA transcripts (as template). A first-round RT-PCR used HTBI primers, followed by a second-round multiplex PCR. One entry per CDR3 protein results from TCRdb running MiXCR on the multiplex PCR reads. The repertoire holds tens of thousands of distinct CDR3 sequences, with over 40% as singletons. Sequencing input: peripheral blood. The source of these receptors is an adult man with Graves' ophthalmopathy.

This clonotype was recorded at least ten times. This chain joins TRBV20-1 and TRBJ2-5; the D gene is possibly TRBD1 (5 bases). The germline CDR1 and CDR2 sequences are DFQATT and SNEGSKA (reference sequence). With 0 bases removed from V and 2 bases from J, the gap between germline ends came to 10 bases. The CDR3 sequence is 14 residues long. In DNA, the CDR3 is TGCAGTGCTAGAGATAGACAGAAACAAGAGACCCAGTACTTC. Translated, it gives CSARDRQKQETQYF.

This CDR3 is CASSDRGETDTQYF. In nucleotides, the CDR3 is TGTGCCAGCAGTGACAGGGGGGAAACAGATACGCAGTATTTT. This rearrangement joins TRBV6-4 to TRBJ2-3; D possibly matches TRBD1 or TRBD2 (6 bases each). The CDR3 consists of 14 residues. In germline, CDR1 is MRHNA, CDR2 SNTAGT. The ends were cut back, 2 bases at V and 3 bases at J, with 9 bases in the middle.

The chain is built from TRBV5-5 and TRBJ2-1, with 12 positions matching TRBD1. The CDR3 has 14 residues. The V and J ends lost 4 bases and 7 bases, in that order; junction bases with no gene match: 3. The V gene's germline CDR1 is SGHKS and CDR2 YYEKEE (reference sequence). CDR3 DNA: TGTGCCAGCAGCACGGGACAGGGGGCGAATGAGCAGTTCTTC. The encoded protein is CASSTGQGANEQFF.